This is a list of T cell receptor beta chains from one sample in a study of blood T cell repertoires in COVID-19. Libraries were prepared by immunoSEQ multiplex PCR; TCRdb keeps only in-frame clonotypes and omits some of them. The sample has 220,000 or so clones, around 89% seen once. Sequenced sample: PBMCs or T cells enriched from blood (not recorded which). Every receptor here comes from a man aged 50-59 years who had been exposed to COVID-19. The CDR3 runs from the conserved cysteine through the conserved F or W. Fields, in order: V gene, J gene, D gene, clone size, CDR3 DNA, CDR3 protein. The D gene is left open where the match is weak. Expanded clones get a size class; other rows say once, few or many, or leave the size out.

v_call: TRBV7-3
j_call: TRBJ2-1
d_call: .
clone_size: .
cdr3_nt: TGTGCCAGCAGCTTAACGCGGGACTCCCAGATGGATGAGCAGTTCTTC
cdr3_aa: CASSLTRDSQMDEQFF

v_call: TRBV5-1
j_call: TRBJ1-1
d_call: .
clone_size: .
cdr3_nt: TGCGCCAGCAGCCCGGCGGTCCTTACTGAAGCTTTCTTT
cdr3_aa: CASSPAVLTEAFF

v_call: TRBV28
j_call: TRBJ2-4
d_call: .
clone_size: .
cdr3_nt: TGTGCCAGCAGTTCAACAGGTCTAGCCAAAAACATTCAGTACTTC
cdr3_aa: CASSSTGLAKNIQYF

v_call: TRBV3-1/TRBV3-2
j_call: TRBJ1-3
d_call: TRBD1
clone_size: .
cdr3_nt: TGTGCCAGCAGCCCTCGGACAGGAGTGTCGGTGGCTACTATTGGAAACACCATATATTTT
cdr3_aa: CASSPRTGVSVATIGNTIYF

v_call: TRBV19
j_call: TRBJ2-1
d_call: TRBD2
clone_size: .
cdr3_nt: TGTGCCAGTAGTAGGGACCGGGGGACTAAGCTTTCACAGCAGTTCTTC
cdr3_aa: CASSRDRGTKLSQQFF

v_call: TRBV2
j_call: TRBJ1-1
d_call: .
clone_size: .
cdr3_nt: TGTGCCAGCAGTGACCCAGGGACTGAAGCTTTCTTT
cdr3_aa: CASSDPGTEAFF

v_call: TRBV5-1
j_call: TRBJ1-2
d_call: .
clone_size: .
cdr3_nt: TGCGCCAGCAGCTTGTCGACTACTAGAGGCTACACCTTC
cdr3_aa: CASSLSTTRGYTF

v_call: TRBV5-1
j_call: TRBJ2-5
d_call: TRBD1
clone_size: .
cdr3_nt: TGCGCCAGCAGCTCGGGACAGGGCCTGATTGAGACCCAGTACTTC
cdr3_aa: CASSSGQGLIETQYF

v_call: TRBV2
j_call: TRBJ1-1
d_call: TRBD1
clone_size: .
cdr3_nt: TGTGCCAGCAGTCGAGGGGGCCTGGCTGGGGCTTTCTTT
cdr3_aa: CASSRGGLAGAFF

v_call: TRBV3-1/TRBV3-2
j_call: TRBJ2-5
d_call: .
clone_size: few
cdr3_nt: TGTGCCAGCAGCCTGCGGGAGACCCAGTACTTC
cdr3_aa: CASSLRETQYF

v_call: TRBV24-1
j_call: TRBJ1-4
d_call: .
clone_size: .
cdr3_nt: TGTGCCACCAGTGACCCCAAGACAGGAGAGAATGAAAAACTGTTTTTT
cdr3_aa: CATSDPKTGENEKLFF

v_call: TRBV29-1
j_call: TRBJ2-4
d_call: .
clone_size: .
cdr3_nt: TGCAGCGTTCTACAGGGTCCCAAAAACATTCAGTACTTC
cdr3_aa: CSVLQGPKNIQYF

v_call: TRBV10-3
j_call: TRBJ1-2
d_call: TRBD1
clone_size: .
cdr3_nt: TGTGCCATCAGTGGGACAGGGGGTAGCTATGGCTACACCTTC
cdr3_aa: CAISGTGGSYGYTF

v_call: TRBV3-1/TRBV3-2
j_call: TRBJ2-3
d_call: .
clone_size: .
cdr3_nt: TGTGCCAGCAGCCACCTAGAATCAGATACGCAGTATTTT
cdr3_aa: CASSHLESDTQYF

v_call: TRBV18
j_call: TRBJ1-1
d_call: TRBD1
clone_size: .
cdr3_nt: TGTGCCAGCTCACCCCCGGACAGGGAAGCTTTCTTT
cdr3_aa: CASSPPDREAFF

v_call: TRBV28
j_call: TRBJ1-2
d_call: .
clone_size: .
cdr3_nt: TGTGCCAGCAGGTTTTTTTTGGGGCCGACCTATGGCTACACCTTC
cdr3_aa: CASRFFLGPTYGYTF

v_call: TRBV7-9
j_call: TRBJ2-5
d_call: TRBD2
clone_size: .
cdr3_nt: TGTGCCAGCAGCCAAATTGGGGCTAGCGGGGTAGAGACCCAGTACTTC
cdr3_aa: CASSQIGASGVETQYF

v_call: TRBV28
j_call: TRBJ1-5
d_call: TRBD1
clone_size: .
cdr3_nt: TGTGCCAGCAGCCCAGCCCCGGGACAGGGAAAGGGAGATCAGCCCCAGCATTTT
cdr3_aa: CASSPAPGQGKGDQPQHF

v_call: TRBV11-2
j_call: TRBJ2-1
d_call: .
clone_size: .
cdr3_nt: TGTGCCAGCAGCCAGGGGGACTTAAGGCATGAGCAGTTCTTC
cdr3_aa: CASSQGDLRHEQFF

v_call: TRBV7-9
j_call: TRBJ2-3
d_call: TRBD2
clone_size: .
cdr3_nt: TGTGCCAGCAGCTTAACAGCGGGAGGAACGGGAGATACGCAGTATTTT
cdr3_aa: CASSLTAGGTGDTQYF

v_call: TRBV19
j_call: TRBJ1-1
d_call: TRBD1
clone_size: .
cdr3_nt: TGTGCCAGTAGCGGACAGGGAGGGTACACTGAAGCTTTCTTT
cdr3_aa: CASSGQGGYTEAFF

v_call: TRBV24-1
j_call: TRBJ2-1
d_call: .
clone_size: .
cdr3_nt: TGTGCCACCAGTGAACCCGGGATCTCCTACAATGAGCAGTTCTTC
cdr3_aa: CATSEPGISYNEQFF

v_call: TRBV10-3
j_call: TRBJ1-5
d_call: .
clone_size: .
cdr3_nt: TGTGCCATCAGTGACAGGGAAACTCAGCCCCAGCATTTT
cdr3_aa: CAISDRETQPQHF